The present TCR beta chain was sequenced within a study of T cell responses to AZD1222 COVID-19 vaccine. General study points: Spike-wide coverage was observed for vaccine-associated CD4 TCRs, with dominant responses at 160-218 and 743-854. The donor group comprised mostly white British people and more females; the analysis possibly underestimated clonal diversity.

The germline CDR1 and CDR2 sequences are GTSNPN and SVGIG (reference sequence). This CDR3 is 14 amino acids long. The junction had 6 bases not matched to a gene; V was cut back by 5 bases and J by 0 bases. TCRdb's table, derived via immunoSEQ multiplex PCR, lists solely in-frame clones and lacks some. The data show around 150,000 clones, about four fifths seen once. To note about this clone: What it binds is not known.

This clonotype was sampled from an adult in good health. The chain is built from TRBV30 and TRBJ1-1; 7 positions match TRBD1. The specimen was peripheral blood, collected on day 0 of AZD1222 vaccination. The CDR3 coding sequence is TGTGCCTGGGGGAACAGGGGCTTGAACACTGAAGCTTTCTTT. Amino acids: CAWGNRGLNTEAFF.